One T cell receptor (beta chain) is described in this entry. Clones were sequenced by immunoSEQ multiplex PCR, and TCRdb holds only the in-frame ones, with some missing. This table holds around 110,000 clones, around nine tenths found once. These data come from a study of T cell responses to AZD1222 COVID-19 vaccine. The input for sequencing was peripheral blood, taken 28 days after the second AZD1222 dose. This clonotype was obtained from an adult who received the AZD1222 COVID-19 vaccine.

The CDR3 nucleotides read TGTGCCAGCAGCTCACTAGCGGGAAACACCGAGACCCAGTACTTC. Amino acid sequence: CASSSLAGNTETQYF. V is TRBV28 and J is TRBJ2-5; 10 nucleotides line up with TRBD2. The CDR3 is 15 amino acids. The germline gives CDR1 MDHEN, CDR2 SYDVKM. The trim removed 6 bases at V and 5 bases at J, leaving 9 bases unmatched.